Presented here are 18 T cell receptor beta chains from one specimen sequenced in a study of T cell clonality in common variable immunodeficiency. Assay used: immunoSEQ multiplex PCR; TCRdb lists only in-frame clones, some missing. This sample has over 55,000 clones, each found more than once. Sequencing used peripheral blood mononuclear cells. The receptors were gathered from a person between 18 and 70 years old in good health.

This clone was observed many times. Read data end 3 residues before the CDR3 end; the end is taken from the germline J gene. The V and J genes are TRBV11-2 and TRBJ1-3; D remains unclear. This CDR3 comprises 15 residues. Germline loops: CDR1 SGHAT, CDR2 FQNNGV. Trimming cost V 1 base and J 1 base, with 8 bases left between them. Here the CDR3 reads CASSLGGGSGNTIYF. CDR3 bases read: TGTGCCAGCAGCTTAGGTGGAGGGTCTGGAAACACC.

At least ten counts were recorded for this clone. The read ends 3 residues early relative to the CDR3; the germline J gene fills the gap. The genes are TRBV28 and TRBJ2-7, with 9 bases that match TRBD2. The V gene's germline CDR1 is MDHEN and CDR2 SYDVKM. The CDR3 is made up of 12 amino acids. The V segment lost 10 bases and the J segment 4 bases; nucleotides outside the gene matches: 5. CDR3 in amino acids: CATNSGSYEQYF. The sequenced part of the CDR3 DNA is TGTGCCACAAATAGCGGGAGTTACGAG.

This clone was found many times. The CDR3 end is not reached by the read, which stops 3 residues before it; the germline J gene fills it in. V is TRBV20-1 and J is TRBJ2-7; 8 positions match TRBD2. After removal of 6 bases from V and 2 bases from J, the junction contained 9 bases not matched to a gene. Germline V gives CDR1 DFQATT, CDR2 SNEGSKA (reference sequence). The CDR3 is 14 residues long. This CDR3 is CSACSGSPTYEQYF. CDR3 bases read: TGCAGTGCATGCAGCGGGAGTCCCACCTACGAG.

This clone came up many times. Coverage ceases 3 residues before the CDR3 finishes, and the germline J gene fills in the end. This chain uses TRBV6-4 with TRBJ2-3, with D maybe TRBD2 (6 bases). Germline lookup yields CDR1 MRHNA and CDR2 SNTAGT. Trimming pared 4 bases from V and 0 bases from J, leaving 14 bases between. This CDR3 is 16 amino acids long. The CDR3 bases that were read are TGTGCCAGCAGTGCGACAAGCGGGTCGAGCACAGATACG. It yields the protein CASSATSGSSTDT. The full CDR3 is CASSATSGSSTDTQYF.

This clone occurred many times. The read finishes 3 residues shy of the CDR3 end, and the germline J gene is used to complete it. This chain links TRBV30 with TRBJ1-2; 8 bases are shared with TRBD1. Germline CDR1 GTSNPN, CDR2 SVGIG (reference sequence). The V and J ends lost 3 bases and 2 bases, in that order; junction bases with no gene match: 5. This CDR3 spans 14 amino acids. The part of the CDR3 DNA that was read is TGTGCCTGGAGACCAGGGGGCTCCAACTATGGC. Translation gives CAWRPGGSNYG. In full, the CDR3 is CAWRPGGSNYGYTF.

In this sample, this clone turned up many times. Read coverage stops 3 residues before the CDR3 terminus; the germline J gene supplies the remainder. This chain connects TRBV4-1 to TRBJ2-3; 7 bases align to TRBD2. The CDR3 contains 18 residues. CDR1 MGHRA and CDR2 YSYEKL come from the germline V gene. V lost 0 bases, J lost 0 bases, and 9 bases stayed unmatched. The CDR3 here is CASSQEAGRSTSTDTQYF. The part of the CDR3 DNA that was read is TGCGCCAGCAGCCAAGAAGCGGGACGCAGTACTAGCACAGATACG.

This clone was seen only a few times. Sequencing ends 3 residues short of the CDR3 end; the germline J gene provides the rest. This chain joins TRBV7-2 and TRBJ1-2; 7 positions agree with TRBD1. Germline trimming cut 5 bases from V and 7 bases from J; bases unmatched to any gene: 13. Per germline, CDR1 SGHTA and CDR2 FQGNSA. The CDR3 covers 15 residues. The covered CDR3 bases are TGTGCCAGCAGCCTCTGGACAGGTCCTAGGCTTGGC. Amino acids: CASSLWTGPRLG. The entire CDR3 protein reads CASSLWTGPRLGYTF.

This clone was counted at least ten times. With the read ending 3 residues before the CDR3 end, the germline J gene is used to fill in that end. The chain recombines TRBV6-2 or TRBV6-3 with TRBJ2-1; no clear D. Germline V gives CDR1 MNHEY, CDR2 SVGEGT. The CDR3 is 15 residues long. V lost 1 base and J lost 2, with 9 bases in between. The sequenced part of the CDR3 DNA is TGTGCCAGCAGTTACTTGGCGGTTCCCTACAATGAG. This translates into CASSYLAVPYNE. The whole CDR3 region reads CASSYLAVPYNEQFF.

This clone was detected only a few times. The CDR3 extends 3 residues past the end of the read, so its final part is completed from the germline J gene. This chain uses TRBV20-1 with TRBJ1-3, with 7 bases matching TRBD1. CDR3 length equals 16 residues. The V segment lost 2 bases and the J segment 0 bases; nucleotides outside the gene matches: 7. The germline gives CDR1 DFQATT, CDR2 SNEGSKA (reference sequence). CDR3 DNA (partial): TGCAGTGCTAGATCCCCGGGACAGCCCTCTGGAAACACC. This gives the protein CSARSPGQPSGNT. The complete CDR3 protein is CSARSPGQPSGNTIYF.

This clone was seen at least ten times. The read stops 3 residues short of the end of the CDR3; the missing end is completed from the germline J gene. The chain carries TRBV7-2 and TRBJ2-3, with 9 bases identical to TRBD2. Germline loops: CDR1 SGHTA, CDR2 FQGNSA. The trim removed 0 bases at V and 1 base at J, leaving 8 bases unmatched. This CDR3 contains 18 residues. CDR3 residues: CASSLAPAGGSRTDTQYF. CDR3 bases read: TGTGCCAGCAGCTTAGCGCCGGCGGGAGGGTCCCGCACAGATACG.

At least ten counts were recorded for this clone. CDR3 in amino acids: CASSLTGGPVETQYF. CDR3 bases read: TGCGCCAGCAGCTTGACAGGGGGCCCGGTAGAGACC. The chain is built from TRBV5-1 and TRBJ2-5; 9 nucleotides align to TRBD1. The missing CDR3 end, 3 residues past where the read stops, is filled in from the germline J gene. Unmatched junction bases numbered 5, after V lost 1 base and J lost 4 bases. The CDR3 spans 15 residues. Looked up from germline, CDR1 is SGHRS and CDR2 is YFSETQ.

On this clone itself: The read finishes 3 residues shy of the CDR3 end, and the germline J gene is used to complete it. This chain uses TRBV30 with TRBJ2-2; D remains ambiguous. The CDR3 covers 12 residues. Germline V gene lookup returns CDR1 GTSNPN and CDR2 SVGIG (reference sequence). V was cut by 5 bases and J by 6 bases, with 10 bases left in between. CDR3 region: CAWGHLAGELFF. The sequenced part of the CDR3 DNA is TGTGCCTGGGGGCATCTCGCCGGGGAG.

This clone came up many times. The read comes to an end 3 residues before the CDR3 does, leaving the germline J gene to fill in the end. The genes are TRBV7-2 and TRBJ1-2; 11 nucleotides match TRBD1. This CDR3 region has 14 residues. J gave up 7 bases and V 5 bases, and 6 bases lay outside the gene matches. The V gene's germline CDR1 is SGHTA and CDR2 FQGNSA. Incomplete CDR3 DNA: TGTGCCAGCAGCCCCGGACAGGGGGCGGGTGGC. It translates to CASSPGQGAGG. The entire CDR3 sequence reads CASSPGQGAGGYTF.

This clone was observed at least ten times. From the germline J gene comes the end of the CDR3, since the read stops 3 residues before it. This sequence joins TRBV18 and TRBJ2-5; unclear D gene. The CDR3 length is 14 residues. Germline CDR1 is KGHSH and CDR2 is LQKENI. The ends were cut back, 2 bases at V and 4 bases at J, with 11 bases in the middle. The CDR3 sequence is CASSPDSRGETQYF. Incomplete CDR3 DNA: TGTGCCAGCTCACCAGACTCCCGCGGAGAGACC.

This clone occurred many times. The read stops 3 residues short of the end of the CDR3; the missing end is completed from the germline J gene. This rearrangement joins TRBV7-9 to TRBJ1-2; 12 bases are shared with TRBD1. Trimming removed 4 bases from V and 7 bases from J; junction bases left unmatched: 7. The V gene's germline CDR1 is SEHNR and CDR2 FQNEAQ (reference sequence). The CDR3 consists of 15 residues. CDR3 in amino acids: CASSSAGQGAGGYTF. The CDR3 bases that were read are TGTGCCAGCAGCTCAGCGGGACAGGGGGCCGGTGGC.

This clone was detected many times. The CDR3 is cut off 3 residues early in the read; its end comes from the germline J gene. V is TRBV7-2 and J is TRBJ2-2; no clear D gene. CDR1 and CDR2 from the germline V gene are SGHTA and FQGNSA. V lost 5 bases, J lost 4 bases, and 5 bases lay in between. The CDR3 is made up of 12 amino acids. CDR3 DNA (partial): TGTGCCAGCAGCCCCTTCACCGGGGAG. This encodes CASSPFTGE. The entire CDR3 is CASSPFTGELFF.

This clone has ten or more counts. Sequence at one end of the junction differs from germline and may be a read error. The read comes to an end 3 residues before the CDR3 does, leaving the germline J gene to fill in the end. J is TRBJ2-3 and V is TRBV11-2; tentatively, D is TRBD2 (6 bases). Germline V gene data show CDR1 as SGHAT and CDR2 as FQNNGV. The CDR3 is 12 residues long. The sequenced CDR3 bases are TGTGCCAGCAGTTTAGCGGTGGATACG. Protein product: CASSLAVDT. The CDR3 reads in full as CASSLAVDTQYF.

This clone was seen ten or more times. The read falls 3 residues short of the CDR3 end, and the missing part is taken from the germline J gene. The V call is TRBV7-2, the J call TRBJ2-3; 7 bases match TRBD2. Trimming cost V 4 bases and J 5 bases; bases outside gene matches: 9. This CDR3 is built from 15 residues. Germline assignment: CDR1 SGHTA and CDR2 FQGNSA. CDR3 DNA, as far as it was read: TGTGCCAGCAGCTCCGGACTAGTCGGGGTAGATACG. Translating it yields CASSSGLVGVDT. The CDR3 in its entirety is CASSSGLVGVDTQYF.